This paragraph covers one TCR beta chain sequence. No antigen is known for it. RNA amounts of roughly 0.5 to 1 ug underwent reverse transcription with random hexamers. Across 54 Vbeta and 13 Jbeta, immunoSEQ multiplex PCR amplified TCR beta CDR3. TCRdb re-analysed the immunoSEQ multiplex PCR reads in MiXCR, keeping a single row per CDR3 protein. This sample has 200,000 to 250,000 distinct CDR3 sequences, with around 90% found just once. These data are taken from a study of CD8 T cells in Susac syndrome. Study outcomes and limitations: The study recognized that the number of individuals in its TCR sequencing and HLA analysis was relatively small.

The study sequenced TCR beta in blood CD8+ and CD4+ T cells. TEMRA cells were FACS-enriched, unlike CD8+ and CD4+ T cells, which were negatively isolated. CDR1 and CDR2 (germline): SEHNR, FQNEAQ (reference sequence). Trimming stripped 7 bases from V and 7 bases from J, with 13 bases between. The CDR3 is 12 residues long. The TCR sequence derives from a human donor with multiple sclerosis. Input material: CD8+ T cells from PBMCs. J is TRBJ1-1 and V is TRBV7-9; maybe TRBD1 (5 bases). The CDR3 region is CASTWGGSEAFF. CDR3 coding DNA: TGTGCCAGCACCTGGGGGGGTAGTGAAGCTTTCTTT. The complete variable domain, with remaining parts taken from reference TRBV7-9 and TRBJ1-1, reads DTGVSQNPRHKITKRGQNVTFRCDPISEHNRLYWYRQTLGQGPEFLTYFQNEAQLEKSRLLSDRFSAERPKGSFSTLEIQRTEQGDSAMYLCASTWGGSEAFFGQGTRLTVV.